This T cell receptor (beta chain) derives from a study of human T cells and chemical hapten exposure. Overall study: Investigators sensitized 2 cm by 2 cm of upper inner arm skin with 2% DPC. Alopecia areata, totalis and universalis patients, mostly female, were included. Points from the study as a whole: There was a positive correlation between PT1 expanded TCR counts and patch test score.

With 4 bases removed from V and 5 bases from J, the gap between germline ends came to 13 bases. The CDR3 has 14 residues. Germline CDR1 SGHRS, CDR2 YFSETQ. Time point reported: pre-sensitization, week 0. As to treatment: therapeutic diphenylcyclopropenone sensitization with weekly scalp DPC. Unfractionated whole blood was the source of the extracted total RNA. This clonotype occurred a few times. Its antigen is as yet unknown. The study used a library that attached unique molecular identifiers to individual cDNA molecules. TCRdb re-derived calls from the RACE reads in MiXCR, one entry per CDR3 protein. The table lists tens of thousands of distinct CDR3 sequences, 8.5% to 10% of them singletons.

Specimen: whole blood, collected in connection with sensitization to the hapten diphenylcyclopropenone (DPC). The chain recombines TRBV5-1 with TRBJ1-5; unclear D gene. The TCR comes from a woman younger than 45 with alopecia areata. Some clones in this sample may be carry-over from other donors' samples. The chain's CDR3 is CASSEDGIYQPQHF. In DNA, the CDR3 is TGCGCCAGCAGCGAGGACGGGATTTATCAGCCCCAGCATTTT. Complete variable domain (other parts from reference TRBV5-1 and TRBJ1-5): KAGVTQTPRYLIKTRGQQVTLSCSPISGHRSVSWYQQTPGQGLQFLFEYFSETQRNKGNFPGRFSGRQFSNSRSEMNVSTLELGDSALYLCASSEDGIYQPQHFGDGTRLSIL.